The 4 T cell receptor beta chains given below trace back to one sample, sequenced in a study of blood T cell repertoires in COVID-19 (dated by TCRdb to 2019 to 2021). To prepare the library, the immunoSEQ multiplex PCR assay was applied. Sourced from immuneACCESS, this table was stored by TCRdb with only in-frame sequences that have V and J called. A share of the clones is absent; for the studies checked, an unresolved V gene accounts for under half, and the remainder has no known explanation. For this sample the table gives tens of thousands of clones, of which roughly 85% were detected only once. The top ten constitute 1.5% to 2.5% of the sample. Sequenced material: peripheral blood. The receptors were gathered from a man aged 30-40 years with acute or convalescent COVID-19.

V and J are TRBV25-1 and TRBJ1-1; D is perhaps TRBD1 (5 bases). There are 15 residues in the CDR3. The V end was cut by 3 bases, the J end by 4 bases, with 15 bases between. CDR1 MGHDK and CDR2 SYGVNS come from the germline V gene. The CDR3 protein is CASSEGGVTTTEAFF. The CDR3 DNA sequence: TGTGCCAGCAGTGAGGGAGGGGTAACGACCACTGAAGCTTTCTTT.

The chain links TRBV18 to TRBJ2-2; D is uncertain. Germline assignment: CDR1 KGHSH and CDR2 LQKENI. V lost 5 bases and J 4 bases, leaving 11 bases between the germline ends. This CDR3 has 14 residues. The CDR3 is CASSDLVGTGELFF. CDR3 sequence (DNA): TGTGCCAGCTCAGACTTAGTTGGCACCGGGGAGCTGTTTTTT.

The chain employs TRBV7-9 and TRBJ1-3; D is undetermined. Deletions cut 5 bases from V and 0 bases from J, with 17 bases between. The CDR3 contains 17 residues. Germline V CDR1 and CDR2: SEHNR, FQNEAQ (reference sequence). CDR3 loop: CASSLHIQLTSGNTIYF. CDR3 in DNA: TGTGCCAGCAGCCTTCACATACAGTTAACCTCTGGAAACACCATATATTTT.

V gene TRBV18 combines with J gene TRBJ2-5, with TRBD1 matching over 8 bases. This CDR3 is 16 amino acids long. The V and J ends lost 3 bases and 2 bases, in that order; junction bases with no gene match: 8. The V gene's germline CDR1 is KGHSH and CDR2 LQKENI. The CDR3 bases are TGTGCCAGCTCACCCATAGGACAGGGTCAACAAGAGACCCAGTACTTC. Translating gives CASSPIGQGQQETQYF.